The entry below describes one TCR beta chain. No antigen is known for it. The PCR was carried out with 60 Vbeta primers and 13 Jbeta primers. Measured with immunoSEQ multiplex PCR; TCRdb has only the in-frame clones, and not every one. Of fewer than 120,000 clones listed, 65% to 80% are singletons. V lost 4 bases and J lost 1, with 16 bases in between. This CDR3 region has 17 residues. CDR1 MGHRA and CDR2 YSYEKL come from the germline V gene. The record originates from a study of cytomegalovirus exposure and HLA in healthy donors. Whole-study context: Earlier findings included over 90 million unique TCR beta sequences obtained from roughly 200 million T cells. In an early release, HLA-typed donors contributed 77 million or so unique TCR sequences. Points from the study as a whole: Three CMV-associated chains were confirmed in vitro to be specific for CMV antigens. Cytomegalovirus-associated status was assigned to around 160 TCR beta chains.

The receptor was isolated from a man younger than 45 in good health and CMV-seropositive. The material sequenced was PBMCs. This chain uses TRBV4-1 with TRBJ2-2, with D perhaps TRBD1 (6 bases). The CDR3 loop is CASSPILNRENTGELFF. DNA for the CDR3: TGCGCCAGCAGCCCCATTTTGAACAGGGAGAACACCGGGGAGCTGTTTTTT.